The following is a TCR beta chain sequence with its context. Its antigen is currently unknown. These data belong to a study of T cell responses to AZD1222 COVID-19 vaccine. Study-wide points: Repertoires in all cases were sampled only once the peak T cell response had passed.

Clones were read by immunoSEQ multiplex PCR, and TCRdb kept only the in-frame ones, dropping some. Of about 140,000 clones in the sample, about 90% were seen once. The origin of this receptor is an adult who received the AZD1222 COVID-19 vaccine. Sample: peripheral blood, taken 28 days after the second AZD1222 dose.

CDR3 sequence: CASSESQGIFAYGYTF. DNA for the CDR3: TGTGCCAGCAGTGAATCACAGGGGATTTTTGCCTATGGCTACACCTTC. V is TRBV25-1 and J is TRBJ1-2; 7 bases line up with TRBD1. The CDR3 is 16 residues long. CDR1 MGHDK and CDR2 SYGVNS come from the germline V gene. V was clipped by 1 base and J by 4 bases; unmatched bases: 9.